The 21 T cell receptor beta chains listed next were all sequenced from one sample in a study of blood T cell repertoires in COVID-19. Sequenced by immunoSEQ multiplex PCR; TCRdb stores in-frame clones only, minus some. The sample holds 300,000 to 400,000 clones, roughly 89% seen once. Sequenced input: peripheral blood. These receptors were taken from a woman between 18 and 30 years old who had recovered from COVID-19.

CDR3 sequence reads: CASSTGQGVADTQYF. In DNA form, the CDR3 reads TGTGCCAGTAGTACCGGACAGGGGGTTGCAGATACGCAGTATTTT. The chain combines TRBV19 with TRBJ2-3; 10 bases agree with TRBD1. Per the germline V gene, CDR1 is LNHDA and CDR2 is SQIVND (reference sequence). The CDR3 has 15 amino acids. V lost 4 bases, J lost 4 bases, and 5 bases stayed unmatched.

V is TRBV11-2 and J is TRBJ1-6; D uncertain. The germline CDR1 and CDR2 sequences are SGHAT and FQNNGV. Trimming removed 3 bases at V and 10 bases at J, with 7 bases between. The length of the CDR3 is 12 residues. In DNA form, the CDR3 reads TGTGCCAGCAGCTTCGGGGAATCACCCCTCCACTTT. This encodes CASSFGESPLHF.

V is TRBV29-1 and J is TRBJ2-1; a possible D gene is TRBD2 (6 bases). The V gene's germline CDR1 is SQVTM and CDR2 ANQGSEA. The V and J ends lost 6 bases and 0 bases respectively, with 12 bases between them. This CDR3 spans 14 amino acids. The CDR3 nucleotides read TGCAGCGTGGGACTCACCTCCTCCTACAATGAGCAGTTCTTC. This gives the protein CSVGLTSSYNEQFF.

The rearrangement joins TRBV24-1 to TRBJ2-5; 14 bases map to TRBD2. Germline CDR1 and CDR2: KGHDR and SFDVKD. V lost 4 bases, J lost 4 bases, and 4 bases stayed unmatched. CDR3 length: 16 residues. The DNA of the CDR3 is TGTGCCACCAGTGACACCGGACTAGCGGGAGGAGAGACCCAGTACTTC. Translated: CATSDTGLAGGETQYF.

The chain has TRBV25-1 and TRBJ2-1; perhaps TRBD2 as D (5 bases). This CDR3 region has 10 residues. Trimming shortened V by 6 bases and J by 9 bases, and 6 bases separated the two germline ends. Per germline, CDR1 MGHDK and CDR2 SYGVNS. The CDR3 protein is CASRAGEQFF. For the CDR3, the DNA is TGTGCCAGCAGGGCGGGTGAGCAGTTCTTC. Variable domain in full (rest from reference TRBV25-1 and TRBJ2-1): EADIYQTPRYLVIGTGKKITLECSQTMGHDKMYWYQQDPGMELHLIHYSYGVNSTEKGDLSSESTVSRIRTEHFPLTLESARPSHTSQYLCASRAGEQFFGPGTRLTVL.

This clone was recorded only once. The chain joins TRBV3-1 (or the pseudogene TRBV3-2) to TRBJ1-1, with 8 nucleotides matching TRBD1. J gave up 5 bases and V 6 bases, and 8 bases lay outside the gene matches. The germline V gene encodes CDR1 LGHDT and CDR2 YNNKEL (reference sequence). This CDR3 has 14 amino acids. The CDR3 protein is CASRSGQGYTEAFF. CDR3 bases: TGTGCCAGCAGGTCCGGACAGGGCTATACTGAAGCTTTCTTT.

The gene calls are TRBV6-2 or TRBV6-3 and TRBJ1-1; TRBD1 matches 7 bases. CDR1 is MNHEY and CDR2 is SVGEGT in the germline V gene. This CDR3 contains 14 residues. J lost 6 bases, V lost 5 bases, and 9 bases had no gene match. The DNA for the CDR3 is TGTGCCAGCAGTGACAGGGCGGTGTTATCTGAAGCTTTCTTT. It translates to CASSDRAVLSEAFF.

The chain recombines TRBV2 with TRBJ2-3; 9 nucleotides match TRBD2. With 4 bases clipped from V and 1 base from J, the junction kept 3 bases outside the gene matches. Germline loops: CDR1 SNHLY, CDR2 FYNNEI. This CDR3 is 15 amino acids long. This CDR3 reads CASSALAGGTDTQYF. CDR3 bases: TGTGCCAGCAGTGCCTTAGCGGGAGGCACAGATACGCAGTATTTT. Full variable domain (remainder filled in from reference TRBV2 and TRBJ2-3): EPEVTQTPSHQVTQMGQEVILRCVPISNHLYFYWYRQILGQKVEFLVSFYNNEISEKSEIFDDQFSVERPDGSNFTLKIRSTKLEDSAMYFCASSALAGGTDTQYFGPGTRLTVL.

This chain links TRBV5-8 with TRBJ1-2; 7 nucleotides align to TRBD1. The germline gives CDR1 SGHTS, CDR2 YDEGEE. Trimming cost V 4 bases and J 7 bases; bases outside gene matches: 16. This CDR3 spans 16 amino acids. The CDR3 loop reads CASSRTTQTGSGGYTF. The CDR3 DNA follows: TGTGCCAGCAGCCGCACCACCCAGACAGGGTCGGGTGGCTACACCTTC.

The chain combines TRBV29-1 with TRBJ2-1, with TRBD2 matching 9 bases. Germline loops: CDR1 SQVTM, CDR2 ANQGSEA. CDR3 size: 13 residues. Trimming cost V 6 bases and J 4 bases; bases outside gene matches: 4. The CDR3 DNA reads as TGCAGCGTCCTAGCGGGAACTTACAATGAGCAGTTCTTC. Translation gives CSVLAGTYNEQFF.

This chain connects TRBV18 to TRBJ1-1, with TRBD1 identical over 8 bases. The CDR3 length is 18 residues. Trimming at V came to 7 bases and at J to 3 bases, leaving 19 bases not matched to a gene. In germline, CDR1 is KGHSH, CDR2 LQKENI. The CDR3 DNA follows: TGTGCCAGCTTGAAACAACTTGGGCAGGGGGCGTATTACACTGAAGCTTTCTTT. It translates to CASLKQLGQGAYYTEAFF. Combining the CDR3 with reference TRBV18 and TRBJ1-1 gives the whole variable domain NAGVMQNPRHLVRRRGQEARLRCSPMKGHSHVYWYRQLPEEGLKFMVYLQKENIIDESGMPKERFSAEFPKEGPSILRIQQVVRGDSAAYFCASLKQLGQGAYYTEAFFGQGTRLTVV.

The chain combines TRBV7-8 with TRBJ1-2; TRBD1 might be the D (6 bases). Germline CDR1 SGHVS, CDR2 FQNEAQ. The length of the CDR3 is 15 residues. V lost 2 bases and J lost 6, with 16 bases in between. CDR3 region: CASSLRRRDKDGYTF. The CDR3 coding sequence is TGTGCCAGCAGCTTAAGACGCCGGGACAAAGATGGCTACACCTTC. Filled out from reference TRBV7-8 and TRBJ1-2, the complete variable domain reads GAGVSQSPRYKVAKRGQDVALRCDPISGHVSLFWYQQALGQGPEFLTYFQNEAQLDKSGLPSDRFFAERPEGSVSTLKIQRTQQEDSAVYLCASSLRRRDKDGYTFGSGTRLTVV.

The V call is TRBV9, the J call TRBJ1-2; 11 bases line up with TRBD1. The CDR3 is 15 residues long. Germline V lookup: CDR1 SGDLS, CDR2 YYNGEE. V lost 4 bases and J lost 4; bases outside the gene matches: 6. The CDR3 sequence: CASSSAGTGGYGYTF. CDR3 bases: TGTGCCAGCAGCTCAGCCGGGACAGGGGGCTATGGCTACACCTTC.

The V gene is TRBV5-4, the J gene TRBJ1-4; D gene unclear. This CDR3 is built from 15 residues. With 4 bases removed from V and 1 base from J, the gap between germline ends came to 11 bases. Germline loops: CDR1 SGHNT, CDR2 YYREEE (reference sequence). The CDR3 protein is CASSQSPGTNEKLFF. The CDR3 nucleotides read TGTGCCAGCAGCCAATCCCCGGGAACTAATGAAAAACTGTTTTTT. The entire variable domain, with the rest obtained from reference TRBV5-4 and TRBJ1-4, is as follows: ETGVTQSPTHLIKTRGQQVTLRCSSQSGHNTVSWYQQALGQGPQFIFQYYREEENGRGNFPPRFSGLQFPNYSSELNVNALELDDSALYLCASSQSPGTNEKLFFGSGTQLSVL.

The rearrangement links TRBV10-3 to TRBJ1-5; no clear D gene. V lost 7 bases, J lost 2 bases, and 15 bases lay in between. Germline CDR1 ENHRY, CDR2 SYGVKD. This CDR3 has 15 residues. The chain's CDR3 is CAIIPLGSGNQPQHF. CDR3 nucleotides: TGTGCCATCATCCCCCTAGGTTCCGGCAATCAGCCCCAGCATTTT.

This rearrangement joins TRBV4-1 to TRBJ2-3; tentatively, D is TRBD2 (5 bases). V lost 1 base to trimming and J lost 5 bases, with 16 bases between them. Germline CDR1 and CDR2: MGHRA and YSYEKL. The CDR3 spans 16 residues. The CDR3: CASSQVSGLGIDTQYF. The DNA of the CDR3 is TGCGCCAGCAGCCAAGTCTCGGGGTTGGGTATAGATACGCAGTATTTT.

This sequence joins TRBV5-4 and TRBJ2-3; 12 nucleotides match TRBD2. The V and J ends lost 0 bases and 5 bases, in that order; junction bases with no gene match: 10. The germline gives CDR1 SGHNT, CDR2 YYREEE (reference sequence). CDR3 length equals 18 residues. In nucleotides, the CDR3 is TGTGCCAGCAGCTTGGTCTTTACTAGCGGGAGGATCAGAGATACGCAGTATTTT. It is translated as CASSLVFTSGRIRDTQYF.

The rearrangement links TRBV4-1 to TRBJ2-2; 14 nucleotides line up with TRBD2. The CDR3 is made up of 18 amino acids. Germline-derived CDR1 and CDR2 are MGHRA and YSYEKL. J gave up 0 bases and V 1 base, and 1 base lay outside the gene matches. The CDR3 DNA is TGCGCCAGCAGCCAAGGACTAGCGGGAGGGGCGAACACCGGGGAGCTGTTTTTT. This translates into CASSQGLAGGANTGELFF.

The chain couples TRBV6-5 to TRBJ1-4; D is perhaps TRBD1 (5 bases). Germline CDR1 MNHEY, CDR2 SVGAGI. V lost 0 bases to trimming and J lost 5 bases, with 13 bases between them. This CDR3 contains 16 residues. The CDR3 loop is CASSYSPFKGNEKLFF. The CDR3 region has the DNA TGTGCCAGCAGTTACTCGCCCTTTAAGGGGAATGAAAAACTGTTTTTT.

The chain joins TRBV11-3 to TRBJ1-1; D possibly corresponds to TRBD1 (5 bases). The CDR3 is 16 amino acids. The V gene's germline CDR1 is SGHNT and CDR2 YENEEA. V was shortened by 0 bases and J by 1 base, with 12 bases between the two germline ends. CDR3 in amino acids: CASSLDPARENTEAFF. CDR3 nucleotide sequence: TGTGCCAGCAGCTTAGATCCCGCCAGGGAGAACACTGAAGCTTTCTTT.

The chain has TRBV2 and TRBJ2-4; possibly TRBD1 for D (6 bases). The CDR3 length is 13 residues. The V end was cut by 6 bases, the J end by 6 bases, with 12 bases between. Looked up from germline, CDR1 is SNHLY and CDR2 is FYNNEI. CDR3 in amino acids: CASRGDTVNIQYF. The CDR3, as DNA: TGTGCCAGCAGAGGGGACACGGTAAACATTCAGTACTTC.